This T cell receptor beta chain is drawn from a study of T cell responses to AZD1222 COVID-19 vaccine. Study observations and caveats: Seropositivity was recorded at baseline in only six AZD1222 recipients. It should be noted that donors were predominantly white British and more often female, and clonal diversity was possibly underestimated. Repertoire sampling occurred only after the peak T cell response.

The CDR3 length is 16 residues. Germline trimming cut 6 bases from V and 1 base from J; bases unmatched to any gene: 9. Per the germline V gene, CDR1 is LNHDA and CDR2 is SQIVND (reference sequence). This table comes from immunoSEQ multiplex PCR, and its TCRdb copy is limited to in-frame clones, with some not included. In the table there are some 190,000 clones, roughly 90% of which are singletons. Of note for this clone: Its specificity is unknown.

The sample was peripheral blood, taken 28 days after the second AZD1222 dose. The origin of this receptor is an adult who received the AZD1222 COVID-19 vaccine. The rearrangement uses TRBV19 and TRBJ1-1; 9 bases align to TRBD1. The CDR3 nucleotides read TGTGCCAGTAGGGACAGGGGAGGCATGACGAACACTGAAGCTTTCTTT. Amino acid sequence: CASRDRGGMTNTEAFF.